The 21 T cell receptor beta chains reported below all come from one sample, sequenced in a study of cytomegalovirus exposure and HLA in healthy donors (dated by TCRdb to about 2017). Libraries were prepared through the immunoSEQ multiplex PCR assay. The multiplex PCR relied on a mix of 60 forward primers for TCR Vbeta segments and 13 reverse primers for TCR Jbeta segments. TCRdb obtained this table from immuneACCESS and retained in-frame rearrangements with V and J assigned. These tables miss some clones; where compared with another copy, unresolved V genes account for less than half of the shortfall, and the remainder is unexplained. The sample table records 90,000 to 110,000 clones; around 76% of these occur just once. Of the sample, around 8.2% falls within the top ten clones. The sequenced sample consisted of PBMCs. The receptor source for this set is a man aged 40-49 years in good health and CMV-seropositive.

The CDR3 sequence: CAWSVGRLASKNEQFF. DNA for the CDR3: TGTGCCTGGAGTGTGGGAAGACTAGCGAGTAAGAATGAGCAGTTCTTC. This chain joins TRBV30 and TRBJ2-1; 8 positions agree with TRBD2. This CDR3 spans 16 amino acids. Losses at the gene ends were 0 bases for V and 7 bases for J; bases not matched to a gene: 11. CDR1 and CDR2 from the germline V gene are GTSNPN and SVGIG (reference sequence).

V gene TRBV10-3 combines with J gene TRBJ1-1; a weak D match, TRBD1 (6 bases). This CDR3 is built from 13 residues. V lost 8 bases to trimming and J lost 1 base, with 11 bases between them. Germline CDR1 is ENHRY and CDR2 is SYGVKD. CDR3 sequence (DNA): TGTGCCATCCTTGGGACACCGAACACTGAAGCTTTCTTT. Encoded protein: CAILGTPNTEAFF.

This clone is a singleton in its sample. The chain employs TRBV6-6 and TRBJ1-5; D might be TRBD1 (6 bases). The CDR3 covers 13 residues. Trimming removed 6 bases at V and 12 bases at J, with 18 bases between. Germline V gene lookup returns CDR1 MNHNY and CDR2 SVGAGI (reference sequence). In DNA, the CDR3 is TGTGCCAGCAGAGTAGCGGGGGCTCGCTACCAGCATTTT. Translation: CASRVAGARYQHF.

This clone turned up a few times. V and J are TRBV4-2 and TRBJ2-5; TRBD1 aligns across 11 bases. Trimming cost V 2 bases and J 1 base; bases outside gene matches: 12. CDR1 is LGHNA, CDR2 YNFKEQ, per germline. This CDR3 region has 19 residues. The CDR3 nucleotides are TGTGCCAGCAGCCAATACCATCGTGCCGGGACAGGGGGCCAAGAGACCCAGTACTTC. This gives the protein CASSQYHRAGTGGQETQYF.

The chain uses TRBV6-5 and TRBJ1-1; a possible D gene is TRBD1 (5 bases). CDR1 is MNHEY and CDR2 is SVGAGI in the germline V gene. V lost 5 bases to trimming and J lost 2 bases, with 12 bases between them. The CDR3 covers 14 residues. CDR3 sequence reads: CASSTHRSNTEAFF. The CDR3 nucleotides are TGTGCCAGCAGTACCCACAGGTCCAACACTGAAGCTTTCTTT.

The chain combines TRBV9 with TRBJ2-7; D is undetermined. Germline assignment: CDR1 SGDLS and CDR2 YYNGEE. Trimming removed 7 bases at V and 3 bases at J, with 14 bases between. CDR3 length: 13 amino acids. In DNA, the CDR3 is TGTGCCAGCGCCCCTGACACTCGCTACGAGCAGTACTTC. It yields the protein CASAPDTRYEQYF.

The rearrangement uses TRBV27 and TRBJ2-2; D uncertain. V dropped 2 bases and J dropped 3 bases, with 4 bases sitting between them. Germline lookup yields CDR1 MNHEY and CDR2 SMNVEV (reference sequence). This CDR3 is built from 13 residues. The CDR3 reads CASSLRDTGELFF. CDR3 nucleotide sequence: TGTGCCAGCAGTTTAAGAGACACCGGGGAGCTGTTTTTT.

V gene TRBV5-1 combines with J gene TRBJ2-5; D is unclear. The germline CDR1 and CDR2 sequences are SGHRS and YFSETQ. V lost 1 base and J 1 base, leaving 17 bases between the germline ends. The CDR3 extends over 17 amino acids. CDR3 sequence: CASSLLSPRRGQETQYF. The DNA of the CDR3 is TGCGCCAGCAGCTTGTTGTCTCCCAGGCGTGGCCAAGAGACCCAGTACTTC.

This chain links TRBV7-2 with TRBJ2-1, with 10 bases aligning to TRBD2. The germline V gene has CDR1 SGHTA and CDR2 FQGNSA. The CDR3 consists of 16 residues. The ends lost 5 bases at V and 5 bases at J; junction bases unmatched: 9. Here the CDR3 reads CASSPIGLADHNEQFF. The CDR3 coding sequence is TGTGCCAGCAGCCCTATTGGACTAGCGGACCACAATGAGCAGTTCTTC.

CDR3 in amino acids: CASSLVGGSYEQYF. DNA for the CDR3: TGTGCCAGCAGCTTGGTAGGGGGTTCCTACGAGCAGTACTTC. The chain is built from TRBV5-5 and TRBJ2-7, with a weak D call TRBD1 (6 bases). The CDR3 has 14 amino acids. In germline, CDR1 is SGHKS, CDR2 YYEKEE (reference sequence). The V and J ends lost 0 bases and 1 base respectively, with 8 bases between them.

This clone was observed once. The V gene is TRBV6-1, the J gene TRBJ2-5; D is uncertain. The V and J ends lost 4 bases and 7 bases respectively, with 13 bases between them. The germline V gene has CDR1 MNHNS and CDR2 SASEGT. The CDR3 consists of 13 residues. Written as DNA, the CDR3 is TGTGCCAGCAGTGCGAGCTTAGTCGGGACCCAGTACTTC. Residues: CASSASLVGTQYF.

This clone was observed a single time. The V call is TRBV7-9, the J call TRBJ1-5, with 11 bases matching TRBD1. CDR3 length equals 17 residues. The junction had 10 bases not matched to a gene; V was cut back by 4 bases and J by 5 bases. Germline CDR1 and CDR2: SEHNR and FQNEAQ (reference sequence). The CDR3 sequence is CASSSDRGQYNDQPQHF. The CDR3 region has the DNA TGTGCCAGCAGCTCGGACAGGGGGCAATACAACGATCAGCCCCAGCATTTT.

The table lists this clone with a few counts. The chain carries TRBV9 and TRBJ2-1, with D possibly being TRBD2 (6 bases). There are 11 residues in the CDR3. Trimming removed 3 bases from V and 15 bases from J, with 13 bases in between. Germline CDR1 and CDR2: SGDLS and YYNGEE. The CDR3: CASSGTGDPFF. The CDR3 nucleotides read TGTGCCAGCAGCGGAACGGGGGACCCGTTCTTC.

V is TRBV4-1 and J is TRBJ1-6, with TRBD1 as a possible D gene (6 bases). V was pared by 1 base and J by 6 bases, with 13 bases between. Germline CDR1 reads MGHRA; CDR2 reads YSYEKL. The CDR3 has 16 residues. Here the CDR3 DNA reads TGCGCCAGCAGCCAAGGTATCTACAGGGTTAATTCACCCCTCCACTTT. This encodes CASSQGIYRVNSPLHF.

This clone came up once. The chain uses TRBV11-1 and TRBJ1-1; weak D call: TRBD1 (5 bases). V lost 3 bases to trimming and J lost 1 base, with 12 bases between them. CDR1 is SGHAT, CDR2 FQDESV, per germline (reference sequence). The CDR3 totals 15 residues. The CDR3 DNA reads TGTGCCAGCAGCTTCCGAAGGCAGGGGAACACTGAAGCTTTCTTT. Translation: CASSFRRQGNTEAFF.

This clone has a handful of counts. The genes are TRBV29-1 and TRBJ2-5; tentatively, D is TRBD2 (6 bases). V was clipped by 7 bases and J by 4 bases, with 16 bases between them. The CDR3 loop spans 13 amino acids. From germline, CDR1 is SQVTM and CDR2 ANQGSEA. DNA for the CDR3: TGCAGCGGACGCAGCGGGTCGGGAGAGACCCAGTACTTC. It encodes CSGRSGSGETQYF.

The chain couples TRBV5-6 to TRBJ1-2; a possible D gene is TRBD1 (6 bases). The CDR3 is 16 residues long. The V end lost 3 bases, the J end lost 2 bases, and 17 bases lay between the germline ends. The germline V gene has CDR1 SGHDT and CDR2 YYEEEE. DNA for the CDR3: TGTGCCAGCAGCTGGTACCAGGGGAATCGGAACTATGGCTACACCTTC. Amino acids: CASSWYQGNRNYGYTF.

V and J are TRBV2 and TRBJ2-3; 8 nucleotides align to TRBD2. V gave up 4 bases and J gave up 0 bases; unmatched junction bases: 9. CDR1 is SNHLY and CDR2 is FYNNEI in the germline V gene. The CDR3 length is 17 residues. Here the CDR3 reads CASSVGGRSTSTDTQYF. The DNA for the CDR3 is TGTGCCAGCAGTGTGGGCGGGAGGTCGACTAGCACAGATACGCAGTATTTT.

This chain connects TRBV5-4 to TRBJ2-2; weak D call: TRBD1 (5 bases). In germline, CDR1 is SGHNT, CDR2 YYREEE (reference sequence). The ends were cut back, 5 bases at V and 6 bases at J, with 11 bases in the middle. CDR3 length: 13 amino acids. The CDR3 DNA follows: TGTGCCAGCAGTCTACAGGAACCCGGGGAGCTGTTTTTT. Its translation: CASSLQEPGELFF.

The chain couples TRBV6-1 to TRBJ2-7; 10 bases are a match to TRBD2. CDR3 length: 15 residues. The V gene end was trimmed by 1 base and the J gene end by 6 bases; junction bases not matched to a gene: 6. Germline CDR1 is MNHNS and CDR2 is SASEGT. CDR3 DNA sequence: TGTGCCAGCAGTGAAGAAGCGGGAGGGCCTGGCGAGCAGTACTTC. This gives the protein CASSEEAGGPGEQYF.

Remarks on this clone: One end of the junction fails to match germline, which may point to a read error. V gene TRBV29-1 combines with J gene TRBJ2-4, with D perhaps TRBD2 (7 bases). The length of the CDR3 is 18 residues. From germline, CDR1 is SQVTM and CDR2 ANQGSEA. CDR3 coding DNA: TGCAGCGTTGAAGATCCGGGGAGGGGGGGAGTTGCCAAAAACAGTCAGTACTTC. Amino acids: CSVEDPGRGGVAKNSQYF.